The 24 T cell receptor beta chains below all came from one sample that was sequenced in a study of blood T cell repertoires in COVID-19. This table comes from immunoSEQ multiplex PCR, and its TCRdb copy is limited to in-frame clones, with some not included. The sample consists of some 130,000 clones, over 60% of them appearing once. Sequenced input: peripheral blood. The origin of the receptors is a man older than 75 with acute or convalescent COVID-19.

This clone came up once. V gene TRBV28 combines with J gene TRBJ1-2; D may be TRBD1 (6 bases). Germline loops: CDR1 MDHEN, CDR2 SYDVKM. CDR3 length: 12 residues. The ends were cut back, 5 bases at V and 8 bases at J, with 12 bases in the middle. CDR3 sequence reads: CASSIQGGGYTF. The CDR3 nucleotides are TGTGCCAGCAGTATACAGGGTGGGGGCTACACCTTC.

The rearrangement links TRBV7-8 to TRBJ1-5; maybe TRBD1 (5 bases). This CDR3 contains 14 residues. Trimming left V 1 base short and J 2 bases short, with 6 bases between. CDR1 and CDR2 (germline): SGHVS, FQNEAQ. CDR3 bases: TGTGCCAGCAGCTTAGTCAGGGGCAATCAGCCCCAGCATTTT. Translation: CASSLVRGNQPQHF.

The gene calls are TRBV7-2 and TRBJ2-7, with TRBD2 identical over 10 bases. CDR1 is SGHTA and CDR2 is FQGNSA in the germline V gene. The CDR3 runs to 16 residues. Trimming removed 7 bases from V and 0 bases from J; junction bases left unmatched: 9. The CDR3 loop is CASTRNSGGLSYEQYF. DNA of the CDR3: TGTGCCAGCACTCGGAATAGCGGGGGGCTCTCCTACGAGCAGTACTTC.

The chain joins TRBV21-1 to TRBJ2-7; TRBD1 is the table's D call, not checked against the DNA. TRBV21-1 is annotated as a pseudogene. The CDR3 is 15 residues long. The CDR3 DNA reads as TGTGCCAGCAGCAAAGGGGACAGGAGATCCTACGAGCAGTACTTC. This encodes CASSKGDRRSYEQYF.

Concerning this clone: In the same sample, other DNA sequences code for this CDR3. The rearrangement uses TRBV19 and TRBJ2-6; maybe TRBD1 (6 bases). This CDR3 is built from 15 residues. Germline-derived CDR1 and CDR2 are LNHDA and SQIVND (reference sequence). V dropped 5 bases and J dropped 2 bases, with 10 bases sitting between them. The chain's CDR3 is CASSPTGPGANVLTF. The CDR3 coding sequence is TGTGCCAGTAGTCCTACAGGGCCTGGGGCCAACGTCCTGACTTTC. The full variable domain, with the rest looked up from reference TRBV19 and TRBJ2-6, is DGGITQSPKYLFRKEGQNVTLSCEQNLNHDAMYWYRQDPGQGLRLIYYSQIVNDFQKGDIAEGYSVSREKKESFPLTVTSAQKNPTAFYLCASSPTGPGANVLTFGAGSRLTVL.

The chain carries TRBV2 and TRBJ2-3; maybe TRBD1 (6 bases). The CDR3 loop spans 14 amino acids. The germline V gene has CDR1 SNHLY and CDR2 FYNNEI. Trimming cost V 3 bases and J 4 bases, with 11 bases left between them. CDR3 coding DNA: TGTGCCAGCAGTGAGGCCGAGGGGGCAGATACGCAGTATTTT. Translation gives CASSEAEGADTQYF.

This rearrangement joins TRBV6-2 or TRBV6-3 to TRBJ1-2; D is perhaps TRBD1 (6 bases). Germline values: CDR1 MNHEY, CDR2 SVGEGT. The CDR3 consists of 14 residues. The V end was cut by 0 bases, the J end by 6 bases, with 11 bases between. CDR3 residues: CASSYSGAGDGYTF. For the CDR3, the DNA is TGTGCCAGCAGTTACTCGGGGGCAGGGGATGGCTACACCTTC.

The DNA for the CDR3 is TGTGCCAGCAGTCGACTTCCCACTAGCACAGATACGCAGTATTTT. Amino acids: CASSRLPTSTDTQYF. The chain has TRBV7-3 and TRBJ2-3; D is unresolved. The V end was cut by 6 bases, the J end by 0 bases, with 13 bases between. The CDR3 contains 15 residues. Germline CDR1 reads SGHTA; CDR2 reads FQGTGA.

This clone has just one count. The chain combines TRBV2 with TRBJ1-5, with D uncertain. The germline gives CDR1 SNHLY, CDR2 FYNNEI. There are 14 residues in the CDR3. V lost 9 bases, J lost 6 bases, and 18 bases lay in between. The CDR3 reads CASSEGGHGQPQHF. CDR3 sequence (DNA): TGTGCCAGTTCCGAGGGAGGGCATGGTCAGCCCCAGCATTTT.

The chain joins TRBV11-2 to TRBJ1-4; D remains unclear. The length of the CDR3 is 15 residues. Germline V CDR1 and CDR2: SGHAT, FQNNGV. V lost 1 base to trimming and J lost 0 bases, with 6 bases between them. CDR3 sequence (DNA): TGTGCCAGCAGCTTAGGGGCAGCAACTAATGAAAAACTGTTTTTT. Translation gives CASSLGAATNEKLFF.

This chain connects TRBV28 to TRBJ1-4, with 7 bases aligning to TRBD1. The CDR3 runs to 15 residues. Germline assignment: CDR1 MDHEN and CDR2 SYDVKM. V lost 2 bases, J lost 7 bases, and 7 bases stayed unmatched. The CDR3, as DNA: TGTGCCAGCAGTTTAAGGGGGCCGAAAGTTGAAAAACTGTTTTTT. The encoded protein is CASSLRGPKVEKLFF.

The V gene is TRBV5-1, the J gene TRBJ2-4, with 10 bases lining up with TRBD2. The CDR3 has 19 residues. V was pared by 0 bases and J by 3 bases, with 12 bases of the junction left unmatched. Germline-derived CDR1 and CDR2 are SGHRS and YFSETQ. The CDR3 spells CASSLASGLADPLKNIQYF. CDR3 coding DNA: TGCGCCAGCAGCTTGGCCTCAGGACTAGCGGACCCCCTCAAAAACATTCAGTACTTC.

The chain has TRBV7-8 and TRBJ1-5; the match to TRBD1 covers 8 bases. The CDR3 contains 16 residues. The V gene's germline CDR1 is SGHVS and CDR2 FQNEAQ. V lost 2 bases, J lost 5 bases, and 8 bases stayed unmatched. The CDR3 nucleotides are TGTGCCAGCAGCTTAAGGCCAGGGGGCTCTTATCAGCCCCAGCATTTT. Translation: CASSLRPGGSYQPQHF.

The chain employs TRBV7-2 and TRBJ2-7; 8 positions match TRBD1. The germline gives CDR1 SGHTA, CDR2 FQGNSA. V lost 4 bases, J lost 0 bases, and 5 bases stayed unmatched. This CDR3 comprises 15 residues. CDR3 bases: TGTGCCAGCAGCTCCAGCAGGGGGCCCTCCTACGAGCAGTACTTC. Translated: CASSSSRGPSYEQYF.

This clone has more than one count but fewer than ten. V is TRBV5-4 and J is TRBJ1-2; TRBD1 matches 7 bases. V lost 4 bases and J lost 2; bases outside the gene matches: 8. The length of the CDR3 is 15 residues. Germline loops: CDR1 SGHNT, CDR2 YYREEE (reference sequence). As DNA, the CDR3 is TGTGCCAGCAGCGAACCGGGACAGTCCAACTATGGCTACACCTTC. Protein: CASSEPGQSNYGYTF.

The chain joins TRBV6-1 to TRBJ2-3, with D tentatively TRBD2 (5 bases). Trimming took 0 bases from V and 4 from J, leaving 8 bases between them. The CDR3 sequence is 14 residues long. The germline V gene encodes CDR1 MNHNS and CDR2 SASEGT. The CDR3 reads CASSEAGVPDTQYF. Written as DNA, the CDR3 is TGTGCCAGCAGTGAAGCCGGGGTCCCAGATACGCAGTATTTT.

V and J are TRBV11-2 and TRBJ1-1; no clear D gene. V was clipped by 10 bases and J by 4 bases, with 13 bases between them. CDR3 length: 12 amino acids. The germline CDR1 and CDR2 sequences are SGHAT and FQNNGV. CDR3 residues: CATSRGGTEAFF. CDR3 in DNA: TGTGCCACCTCACGGGGAGGCACTGAAGCTTTCTTT. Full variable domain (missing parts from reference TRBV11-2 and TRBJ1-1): EAGVAQSPRYKIIEKRQSVAFWCNPISGHATLYWYQQILGQGPKLLIQFQNNGVVDDSQLPKDRFSAERLKGVDSTLKIQPAKLEDSAVYLCATSRGGTEAFFGQGTRLTVV.

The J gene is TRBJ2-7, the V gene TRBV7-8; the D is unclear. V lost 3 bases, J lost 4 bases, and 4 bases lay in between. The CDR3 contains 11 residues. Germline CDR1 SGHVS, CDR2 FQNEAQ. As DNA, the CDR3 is TGTGCCAGCAGCTTGAGTTACGAGCAGTACTTC. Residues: CASSLSYEQYF.

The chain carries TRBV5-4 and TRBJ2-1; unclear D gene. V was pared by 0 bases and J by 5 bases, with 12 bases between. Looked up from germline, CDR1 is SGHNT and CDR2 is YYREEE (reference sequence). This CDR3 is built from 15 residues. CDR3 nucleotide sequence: TGTGCCAGCAGCTTGGCGTCGAGGCCCAACAATGAGCAGTTCTTC. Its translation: CASSLASRPNNEQFF.

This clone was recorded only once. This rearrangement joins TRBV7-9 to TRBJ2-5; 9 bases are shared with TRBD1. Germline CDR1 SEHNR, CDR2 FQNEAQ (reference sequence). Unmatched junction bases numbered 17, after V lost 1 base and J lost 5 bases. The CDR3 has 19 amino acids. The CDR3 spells CASSLVGFKRDRVFETQYF. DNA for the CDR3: TGTGCCAGCAGCTTAGTGGGGTTCAAGCGGGACAGGGTCTTTGAGACCCAGTACTTC. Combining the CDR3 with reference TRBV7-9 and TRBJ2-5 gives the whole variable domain DTGVSQNPRHKITKRGQNVTFRCDPISEHNRLYWYRQTLGQGPEFLTYFQNEAQLEKSRLLSDRFSAERPKGSFSTLEIQRTEQGDSAMYLCASSLVGFKRDRVFETQYFGPGTRLLVL.

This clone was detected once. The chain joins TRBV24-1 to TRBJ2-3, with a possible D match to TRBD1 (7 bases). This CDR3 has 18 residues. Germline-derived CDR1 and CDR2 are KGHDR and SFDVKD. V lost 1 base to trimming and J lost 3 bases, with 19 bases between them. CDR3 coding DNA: TGTGCCACCAGTGATTTACCCACGGGGGACAGAATTACAGATACGCAGTATTTT. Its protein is CATSDLPTGDRITDTQYF.

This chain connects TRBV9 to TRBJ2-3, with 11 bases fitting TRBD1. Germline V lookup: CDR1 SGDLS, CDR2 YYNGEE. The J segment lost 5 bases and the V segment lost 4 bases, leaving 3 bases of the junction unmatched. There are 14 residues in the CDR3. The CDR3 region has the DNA TGTGCCAGCAGCAAGGACAGGGGGCGAGATACGCAGTATTTT. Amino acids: CASSKDRGRDTQYF.

DNA of the CDR3: TGCGCCAGCAGTTCCGGGACAGGGGTGACAGATACGCAGTATTTT. Amino acid sequence: CASSSGTGVTDTQYF. The chain employs TRBV5-1 and TRBJ2-3; TRBD1 agrees at 10 bases. Germline V lookup: CDR1 SGHRS, CDR2 YFSETQ. J gave up 3 bases and V 5 bases, and 6 bases lay outside the gene matches. The CDR3 has 15 amino acids. The variable domain in full, with the rest retrieved from reference TRBV5-1 and TRBJ2-3, is KAGVTQTPRYLIKTRGQQVTLSCSPISGHRSVSWYQQTPGQGLQFLFEYFSETQRNKGNFPGRFSGRQFSNSRSEMNVSTLELGDSALYLCASSSGTGVTDTQYFGPGTRLTVL.

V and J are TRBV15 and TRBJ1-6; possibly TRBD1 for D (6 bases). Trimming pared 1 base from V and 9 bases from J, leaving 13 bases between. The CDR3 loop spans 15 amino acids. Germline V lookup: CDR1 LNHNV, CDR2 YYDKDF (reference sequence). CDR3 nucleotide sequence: TGTGCCACCAGCAGAGTAACAGGGTCAATTTCACCCCTCCACTTT. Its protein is CATSRVTGSISPLHF.